The 26 T cell receptor beta chains below come from one sample, sequenced in a study of CDR3 diversity in severe acne. TCRdb fed the PCR reads into MiXCR, producing one record per CDR3 protein. The table has roughly 93,000 distinct CDR3 sequences, about half seen once. Sequencing was done on a sample of blood. These receptors were taken from a male donor with severe acne vulgaris.

The table lists this clonotype with a count of one. As DNA, the CDR3 is TGCGCCAGCAGCTGGGATTTGCAGCGGGAGTGGAAGACCCAGTACTTC. Translating it yields CASSWDLQREWKTQYF. The chain recombines TRBV5-1 with TRBJ2-5; 8 bases map to TRBD2. The V gene's germline CDR1 is SGHRS and CDR2 YFSETQ. This CDR3 comprises 16 residues. V was clipped by 3 bases and J by 6 bases; unmatched bases: 13.

With respect to this clonotype: A much larger clone lies one base from this, so it may be a read error. V gene TRBV5-1 combines with J gene TRBJ1-3, with 7 positions matching TRBD1. Germline CDR1 reads SGHRS; CDR2 reads YFSETQ. This CDR3 has 14 amino acids. The CDR3: CASGLGTAGNTIYF. CDR3 nucleotide sequence: TGCGCCAGCGGCTTGGGGACAGCTGGAAACACCATATATTTT.

V is TRBV14 and J is TRBJ2-3, with 16 bases lining up with TRBD2. Germline V lookup: CDR1 SGHDN, CDR2 FVKESK. CDR3 length: 18 amino acids. With V trimmed by 0 bases and J by 5 bases, 5 bases remained unmatched. CDR3 nucleotides: TGTGCCAGCAGCCAAGATGGGACTAGCGGGGGGGCCGGAGATACGCAGTATTTT. Amino acid sequence: CASSQDGTSGGAGDTQYF.

This clonotype was detected ten times or more. The CDR3 nucleotides read TGCGCCAGCAGCCAAGGCCAGGGGTACACAGATACGCAGTATTTT. Protein product: CASSQGQGYTDTQYF. V and J are TRBV4-3 and TRBJ2-3; possible D gene TRBD1, 6 bases. Trimming left V 1 base short and J 2 bases short, with 10 bases between. Per germline, CDR1 LGHNA and CDR2 YSLEER. This CDR3 spans 15 amino acids.

There are a few counts of this clonotype. The CDR3 spells CASSDGTGEAEQYF. As DNA, the CDR3 is TGTGCCAGCAGCGACGGGACAGGGGAGGCCGAGCAGTACTTC. V gene TRBV9 combines with J gene TRBJ2-7, with 10 bases that match TRBD1. There are 14 residues in the CDR3. The germline V gene encodes CDR1 SGDLS and CDR2 YYNGEE. The V gene end was trimmed by 3 bases and the J gene end by 6 bases; junction bases not matched to a gene: 6. Filled out from reference TRBV9 and TRBJ2-7, the complete variable domain reads DSGVTQTPKHLITATGQRVTLRCSPRSGDLSVYWYQQSLDQGLQFLIQYYNGEERAKGNILERFSAQQFPDLHSELNLSSLELGDSALYFCASSDGTGEAEQYFGPGTRLTVT.

This clonotype came up many times. This chain joins TRBV7-3 and TRBJ1-1; D uncertain. Germline V lookup: CDR1 SGHTA, CDR2 FQGTGA. V shed 6 bases and J shed 7 bases, with 15 bases lying between them. This CDR3 has 13 residues. In nucleotides, the CDR3 is TGTGCCAGCAGTAACGTCCCCGGGAATGAAGCTTTCTTT. Translation gives CASSNVPGNEAFF.

V gene TRBV7-3 combines with J gene TRBJ2-7, with D possibly TRBD1 on 5 matching bases. Trimming left V 3 bases short and J 5 bases short, with 29 bases between. The CDR3 extends over 19 amino acids. Germline V CDR1 and CDR2: SGHTA, FQGTGA. CDR3 amino acids: CASSLQPGVSPGWVNEQYV. In nucleotides, the CDR3 is TGTGCCAGCAGCTTGCAGCCGGGTGTGAGCCCAGGGTGGGTCAACGAGCAGTACGTC.

The genes are TRBV4-3 and TRBJ2-2; 7 positions agree with TRBD2. This CDR3 contains 16 residues. The V segment lost 1 base and the J segment 3 bases; nucleotides outside the gene matches: 5. Germline V CDR1 and CDR2: LGHNA, YSLEER. CDR3 sequence: CASSQGSSGYTGELFF. CDR3 DNA sequence: TGCGCCAGCAGCCAAGGTTCTAGCGGATACACCGGGGAGCTGTTTTTT.

This chain joins TRBV20-1 and TRBJ2-7; 7 bases align to TRBD1. The CDR3 is 13 residues long. Germline values: CDR1 DFQATT, CDR2 SNEGSKA (reference sequence). With V trimmed by 1 base and J by 7 bases, 7 bases remained unmatched. In DNA form, the CDR3 reads TGCAGTGCTAGAGTGCAGGGGGATCGGGAGCAGTACTTC. Its translation is CSARVQGDREQYF.

In its sample, this clonotype was seen once. The genes are TRBV20-1 and TRBJ2-7; the D gene is possibly TRBD1 (5 bases). This CDR3 has 14 amino acids. Germline lookup yields CDR1 DFQATT and CDR2 SNEGSKA (reference sequence). As DNA, the CDR3 is TGCAGTGCTGGTGGGGCAGAGAGCTCCTACGAGCAGTATGTG. Translated: CSAGGAESSYEQYV.

V gene TRBV5-1 combines with J gene TRBJ2-5, with D possibly matching TRBD1 (6 bases). V was cut by 1 base and J by 2 bases, with 15 bases left in between. Per germline, CDR1 SGHRS and CDR2 YFSETQ. This CDR3 contains 16 residues. CDR3 residues: CASSLRSGTSQETQYF. The DNA of the CDR3 is TGCGCCAGCAGCTTGAGATCCGGGACATCGCAAGAGACCCAGTACTTC.

Of note for this clonotype: The junction departs from germline at one end; a sequencing error may be responsible. The rearrangement uses TRBV24-1 and TRBJ2-5; TRBD2 agrees at 8 bases. From germline, CDR1 is KGHDR and CDR2 SFDVKD. CDR3 size: 15 residues. The CDR3 sequence is CASSGRGGGVETQYF. CDR3 sequence (DNA): TGTGCCAGCAGTGGTCGGGGGGGCGGCGTGGAGACCCAGTACTTC.

This sequence joins TRBV7-8 and TRBJ2-7; 14 bases agree with TRBD2. CDR1 is SGHVS and CDR2 is FQNEAQ in the germline V gene. The ends lost 5 bases at V and 6 bases at J; junction bases unmatched: 9. This CDR3 is 16 amino acids long. The CDR3 bases are TGTGCCAGCAGCCCACGGGGACTAGCGGGAGAAGTCGAGCAGTACTTC. This gives the protein CASSPRGLAGEVEQYF.

In regard to this clonotype: The junction does not match germline at one end; this may be a read error. The genes are TRBV2 and TRBJ1-1; no reliable D call. This CDR3 has 12 residues. CDR1 is SNHLY, CDR2 FYNNEI, per germline. Written as DNA, the CDR3 is TGTGCCAGCATTACCCTGAACACTGTAGCTTTCTTT. It yields the protein CASITLNTVAFF.

This chain joins TRBV24-1 and TRBJ2-5; D not resolved. The CDR3 covers 16 residues. The germline V and J ends were trimmed by 1 base and 11 bases, with 22 bases remaining between them. CDR1 KGHDR and CDR2 SFDVKD come from the germline V gene. The DNA of the CDR3 is TGTGCCACCAGTGATTTAAGGTCTGGACCCACCAATGAGCAGTACTTC. This encodes CATSDLRSGPTNEQYF.

V is TRBV5-1 and J is TRBJ2-6; 11 bases match TRBD2. The trim removed 3 bases at V and 0 bases at J, leaving 8 bases unmatched. The CDR3 loop spans 19 amino acids. CDR1 is SGHRS and CDR2 is YFSETQ in the germline V gene. CDR3 sequence (DNA): TGCGCCAGCAGCTACCGGACTAGCGGGCAGACCTCTGGGGCCAACGTCCTGACTTTC. It specifies CASSYRTSGQTSGANVLTF.

This clonotype came up a few times. The rearrangement joins TRBV13 to TRBJ2-1, with 10 nucleotides matching TRBD2. The germline gives CDR1 PRHDT, CDR2 FYEKMQ (reference sequence). V shed 5 bases and J 4 bases; nucleotides not matched to a gene: 8. The CDR3 loop spans 16 amino acids. CDR3 in amino acids: CASSARGSGRYNEQFF. As DNA, the CDR3 is TGTGCCAGCAGCGCCCGGGGTAGCGGGAGGTACAATGAGCAGTTCTTC.

This clonotype was counted many times. The chain uses TRBV5-1 and TRBJ1-2; 7 nucleotides match TRBD1. The CDR3 extends over 15 amino acids. Trimming removed 3 bases from V and 0 bases from J; junction bases left unmatched: 5. The V gene's germline CDR1 is SGHRS and CDR2 YFSETQ. CDR3: CASSSRQGPNYGYTF. The DNA for the CDR3 is TGCGCCAGCAGCTCTCGACAGGGTCCTAACTATGGCTACACCTTC.

This clonotype has more than one count but fewer than ten. The junction shows a germline mismatch at one end, possibly a read error. The V and J genes are TRBV3-1 and TRBJ2-7, with D possibly matching TRBD2 (6 bases). The CDR3 loop spans 16 amino acids. Germline CDR1 LGHDT, CDR2 YNNKEL (reference sequence). The CDR3 DNA reads TGTGTCAGCAGCTCCCGGACGGACTATAGCTCCTACGAGCAGTACTTC. This translates into CVSSSRTDYSSYEQYF.

Comments on this clonotype: A much larger clone sits a single nucleotide away, making a read error possible. The gene calls are TRBV6-5 and TRBJ2-7; maybe TRBD2 (7 bases). Germline V gene lookup returns CDR1 MNHEY and CDR2 SVGAGI. V was cut by 9 bases and J by 4 bases, with 25 bases left in between. The CDR3 is 16 residues long. This CDR3 reads CARGREPPGHRYEQYF. CDR3 DNA sequence: TGTGCCAGGGGGAGGGAACCGCCGGGACACCGATACGAGCAGTACTTC.

A remark on this clonotype: A much larger clone lies a single base off, so this may be a read error. This sequence joins TRBV7-2 and TRBJ1-1; perhaps TRBD1 as D (6 bases). The CDR3 length is 14 residues. The germline V and J ends were trimmed by 2 bases and 1 base, with 8 bases remaining between them. Looked up from germline, CDR1 is SGHTA and CDR2 is FQGNSA. CDR3 nucleotides: TGTGCCAGCAGCTTATTGACAGGGAACACTGAAGCTTTCTTT. This translates into CASSLLTGNTEAFF.

The chain uses TRBV20-1 and TRBJ2-5; unclear D gene. Trimming took 0 bases from V and 5 from J, leaving 7 bases between them. The CDR3 runs to 12 residues. CDR1 is DFQATT and CDR2 is SNEGSKA in the germline V gene (reference sequence). This CDR3 is CSARDMGETQYF. CDR3 coding DNA: TGCAGTGCTAGAGATATGGGCGAGACCCAGTACTTC.

V usage is TRBV2 and J usage is TRBJ1-2, with 7 bases that match TRBD1. This CDR3 comprises 13 residues. Germline V CDR1 and CDR2: SNHLY, FYNNEI. Trimming took 5 bases from V and 5 from J; bases not matched to a gene: 5. The CDR3 DNA sequence: TGTGCCAGCAGTCAGGGGGGGATATATGGCTACACCTTC. Residues: CASSQGGIYGYTF.

This clonotype was detected many times. The chain uses TRBV6-1 and TRBJ1-6; D unclear. In germline, CDR1 is MNHNS, CDR2 SASEGT. The CDR3 sequence is 13 residues long. V gave up 3 bases and J gave up 8 bases, with 8 bases separating them. CDR3 amino acids: CASSEAVDSPLHF. In DNA form, the CDR3 reads TGTGCCAGCAGTGAGGCCGTAGATTCACCCCTCCACTTT.

The chain carries TRBV10-3 and TRBJ2-3; D is undetermined. Between the trimmed V and J ends, which lost 6 bases and 5 bases, there was a span of 9 bases. CDR3 length equals 12 residues. Germline assignment: CDR1 ENHRY and CDR2 SYGVKD. DNA for the CDR3: TGTGCCATCAGGAGTAAGGAAGATACGCAGTATTTT. Translating it yields CAIRSKEDTQYF.

This clonotype was seen just once. The V and J genes are TRBV19 and TRBJ1-2; the D gene is possibly TRBD1 (5 bases). CDR1 and CDR2 (germline): LNHDA, SQIVND (reference sequence). The CDR3 is 13 residues long. The V end was cut by 3 bases, the J end by 8 bases, with 13 bases between. The CDR3: CASSIWQGDGYTF. The CDR3 bases are TGTGCCAGTAGTATTTGGCAGGGCGACGGCTACACCTTC.